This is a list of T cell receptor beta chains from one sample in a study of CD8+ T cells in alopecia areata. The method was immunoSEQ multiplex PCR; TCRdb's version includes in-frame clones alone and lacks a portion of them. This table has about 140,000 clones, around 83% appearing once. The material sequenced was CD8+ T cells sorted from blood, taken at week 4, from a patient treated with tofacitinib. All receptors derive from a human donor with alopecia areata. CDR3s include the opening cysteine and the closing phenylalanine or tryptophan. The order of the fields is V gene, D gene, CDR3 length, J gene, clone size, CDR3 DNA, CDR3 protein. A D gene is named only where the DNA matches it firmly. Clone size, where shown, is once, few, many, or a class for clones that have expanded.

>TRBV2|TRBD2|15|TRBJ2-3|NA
TGTGCCAGCCTCCGGGGGGAGGCTAGCACAGATACGCAGTATTTT
CASLRGEASTDTQYF
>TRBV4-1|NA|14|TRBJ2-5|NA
TGCGCCAGCAGCCAAGTTGGGGGGCGAGAGACCCAGTACTTC
CASSQVGGRETQYF
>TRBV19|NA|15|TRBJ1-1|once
TGTGCCAGTAGTACGCGGAGGGAGATAGGCACTGAAGCTTTCTTT
CASSTRREIGTEAFF
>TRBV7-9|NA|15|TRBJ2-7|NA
TGTGCCAGCAGCCGCCGGGTCCCTGCCCCCGGAGAGCAGTACTTC
CASSRRVPAPGEQYF
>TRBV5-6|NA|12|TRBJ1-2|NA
TGTGCCAGCTTGGCCCAGAGCTATGGCTACACCTTC
CASLAQSYGYTF
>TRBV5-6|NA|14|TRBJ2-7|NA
TGTGCCAGCAGCTTGGGTCAGGGTCCCTACGAGCAGTACTTC
CASSLGQGPYEQYF
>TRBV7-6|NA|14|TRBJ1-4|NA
TGTGCCAGCAGCTTCCTCGGGCCGAATGAAAAACTGTTTTTT
CASSFLGPNEKLFF
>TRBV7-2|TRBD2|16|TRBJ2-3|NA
TGTGCCAGCAGCTTAACTGGACTAGTCCGCACAGATACGCAGTATTTT
CASSLTGLVRTDTQYF
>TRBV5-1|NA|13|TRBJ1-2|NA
TGCGCCAGCAGCTTGTATCCAGACTATGGCTACACCTTC
CASSLYPDYGYTF
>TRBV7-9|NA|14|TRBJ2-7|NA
TGTGCCAGCAGCCCTCGGACGGGATCCTACGAGCAGTACTTC
CASSPRTGSYEQYF
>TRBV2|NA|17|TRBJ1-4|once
TGTGCCAGCAGTGAAGTAGCGGGAGATGCAACTAATGAAAAACTGTTTTTT
CASSEVAGDATNEKLFF
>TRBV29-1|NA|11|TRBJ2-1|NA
TGCAGCGTTGGAAAAGGGGATGAGCAGTTCTTC
CSVGKGDEQFF
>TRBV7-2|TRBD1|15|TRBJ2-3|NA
TGTGCCAGCAGCTTATGGACAGGGAACACAGATACGCAGTATTTT
CASSLWTGNTDTQYF
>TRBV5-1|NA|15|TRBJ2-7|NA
TGCGCCAGCAGCTTGGTCTGGGGTGCTGTTTACGAGCAGTACTTC
CASSLVWGAVYEQYF
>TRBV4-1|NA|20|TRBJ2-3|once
TGCGCCAGCAGCCATTCGTCCGGGACTCGGGGGAGTTTGGGCACAGATACGCAGTATTTT
CASSHSSGTRGSLGTDTQYF
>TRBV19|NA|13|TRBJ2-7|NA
TGTGCCACGTCCGGGACATTAGAAGACGAGCAGTACTTC
CATSGTLEDEQYF
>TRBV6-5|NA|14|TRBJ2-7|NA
TGTGCCAGCAGCTTCCGGGTCCCAAATTACGAGCAGTACTTC
CASSFRVPNYEQYF
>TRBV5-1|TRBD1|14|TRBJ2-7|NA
TGCGCCAGCAGCCCTGGACAGGGTAGCTACGAGCAGTACTTC
CASSPGQGSYEQYF
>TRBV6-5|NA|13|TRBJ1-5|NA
TGTGCCAGCAGCCCCGGGCCATATCAGCCCCAGCATTTT
CASSPGPYQPQHF
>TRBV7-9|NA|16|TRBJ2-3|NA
TGTGCCAGCAGCCGGAGCAGGGTTCGATCCACAGATACGCAGTATTTT
CASSRSRVRSTDTQYF
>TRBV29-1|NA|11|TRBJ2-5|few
TGCAGCGTTGGGAGTGCAGAGACCCAGTACTTC
CSVGSAETQYF
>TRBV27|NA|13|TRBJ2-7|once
TGTGCCAGCAGTTTGGCGTCGCCTTACGAGCAGTACTTC
CASSLASPYEQYF
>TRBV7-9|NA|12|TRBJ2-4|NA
TGTGCCAGCAGCTTCGGGGAGTACATTCAGTACTTC
CASSFGEYIQYF
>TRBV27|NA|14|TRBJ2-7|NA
TGTGCCAGCAGCGGGACCGTTGGATCCTACGAGCAGTACTTC
CASSGTVGSYEQYF
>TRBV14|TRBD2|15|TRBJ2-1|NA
TGTGCCAGCAGCCAAGTAGCGGGGGGTCACAATGAGCAGTTCTTC
CASSQVAGGHNEQFF
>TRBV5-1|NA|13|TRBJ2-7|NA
TGCGCCAGCAGCCTGACTACGACCTACGAGCAGTACTTC
CASSLTTTYEQYF
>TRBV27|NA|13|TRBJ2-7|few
TGTGCCAGCGGTTTAACATCTTCCTACGAGCAGTACTTC
CASGLTSSYEQYF
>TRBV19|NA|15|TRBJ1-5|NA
TGTGCCAGTAGTGTGTCAGTTAATAGCAATCAGCCCCAGCATTTT
CASSVSVNSNQPQHF
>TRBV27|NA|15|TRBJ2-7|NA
TGTGCCAGCAGTTCTCAACTCGTTGGGCAGACCGAGCAGTACTTC
CASSSQLVGQTEQYF
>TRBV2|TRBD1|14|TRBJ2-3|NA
TGTGCCGGTTCAGACAGGGGCCTTCGAGGTACGCAGTATTTT
CAGSDRGLRGTQYF
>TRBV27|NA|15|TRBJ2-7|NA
TGTGCCAGCAGTCGCGTGACAGGATCCTCCTACGAGCAGTACTTC
CASSRVTGSSYEQYF
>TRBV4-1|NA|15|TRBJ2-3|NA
TGCGCCAGCAGCCAATCTCCCGGAGCCACAGATACGCAGTATTTT
CASSQSPGATDTQYF
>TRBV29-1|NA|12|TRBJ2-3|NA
TGCAGCGATCGGGACACCACAGATACGCAGTATTTT
CSDRDTTDTQYF
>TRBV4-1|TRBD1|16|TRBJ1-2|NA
TGCGCCAGCAGCCAAGGTCAAATGACAGGGTCCTATGGCTACACCTTC
CASSQGQMTGSYGYTF
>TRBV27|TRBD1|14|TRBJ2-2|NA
TGTGCCACCACCGGGACAGGGCGCACCGGGGAGCTGTTTTTT
CATTGTGRTGELFF
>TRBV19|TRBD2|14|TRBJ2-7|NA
TGTGCCAGTACCGGACTAGCGGGGTCCTACGAGCAGTACTTC
CASTGLAGSYEQYF
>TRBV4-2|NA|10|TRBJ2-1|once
TGTGCCAGCGGGCGGCCTGAGCAGTTCTTC
CASGRPEQFF
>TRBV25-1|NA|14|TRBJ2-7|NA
NA
CASSEFGSGTEQYF
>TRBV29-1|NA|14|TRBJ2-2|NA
TGCAGCGTACCAGACAAAAAGAACACCGGGGAGCTGTTTTTT
CSVPDKKNTGELFF
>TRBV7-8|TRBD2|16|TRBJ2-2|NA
TGTGCCAGCAGCATACCGGGACTAGCGGCCACCGGGGAGCTGTTTTTT
CASSIPGLAATGELFF
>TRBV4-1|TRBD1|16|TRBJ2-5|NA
TGCGCCAGCAGCCAAGAATGGGACAGGGCCCTTTGGACCCAGTACTTC
CASSQEWDRALWTQYF
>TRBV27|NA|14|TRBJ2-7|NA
TGTGCCAGCAGTTTGGCCCGGTATGGGTACGAGCAGTACTTC
CASSLARYGYEQYF
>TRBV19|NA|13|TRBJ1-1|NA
TGTGCCAGTAGTTCGCACTCGAACACTGAAGCTTTCTTT
CASSSHSNTEAFF
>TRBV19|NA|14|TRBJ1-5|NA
TGTGCCAGTACTGTGGGGGGGGACTATCAGCCCCAGCATTTT
CASTVGGDYQPQHF
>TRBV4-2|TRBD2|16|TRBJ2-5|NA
TGTGCCAGCAGCGTTGGGACTAGCAAAGGTGTGGAGACCCAGTACTTC
CASSVGTSKGVETQYF
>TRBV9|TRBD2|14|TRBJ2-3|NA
TGTGCCAGCTCATTAGCGGGGTTCGGAGATACGCAGTATTTT
CASSLAGFGDTQYF
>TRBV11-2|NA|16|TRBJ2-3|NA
TGTGCCAGCAGCCCATTAATCCCAGGTTTCACAGATACGCAGTATTTT
CASSPLIPGFTDTQYF
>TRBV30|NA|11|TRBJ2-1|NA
TGTGCCTGGAGCCCCCTCAATGAGCAGTTCTTC
CAWSPLNEQFF
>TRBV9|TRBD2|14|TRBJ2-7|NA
TGTGCCAGCAGCGCGGGACTAGCATGGTACGAGCAGTACTTC
CASSAGLAWYEQYF
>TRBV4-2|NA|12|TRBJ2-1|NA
TGTGCCAGCAGGCGAGGGGAGAATGAGCAGTTCTTC
CASRRGENEQFF
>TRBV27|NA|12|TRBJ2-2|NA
TGTGCCAGCAGTTTAGTTGGCGGGGAGCTGTTTTTT
CASSLVGGELFF